This T cell receptor (beta chain) was sequenced during a study of human CD8 memory T cell subsets. Generation of TCR beta libraries used UMI-labeled 5' RACE. After re-calling the 5' RACE reads, TCRdb lists one entry per CDR3 protein, DNA absent. Across about 10,000 distinct CDR3 sequences, the top ten clones capture 8% to 10% of the sample. CDR3 size: 12 residues. Germline CDR1 reads LNHDA; CDR2 reads SQIVND (reference sequence). The clonotype comes from a human donor in good health. The chain carries TRBV19 and TRBJ1-5. Sequencing was carried out using CD8+ stem-like memory T cells (TSCM and TCM) sorted from PBMCs. Subset of the sample: stem-like memory CD8 T cells (TSTEM), CCR7+ PD-1- TIGIT-. CDR3 sequence: CASSIQSEAQHF.